This T cell receptor beta chain comes out of a study of blood T cell repertoires in COVID-19. In the original processing: Scientists estimated how many nucleated cells there were by amplifying reference gene primers. Generated by immunoSEQ multiplex PCR, the TCRdb table keeps only in-frame clones and is missing some. V, J and clone size are taken as reported in that table, and D and trimming were inferred from the DNA itself. The sample has approximately 70,000 clones, about nine tenths seen once. The CDR3 covers 15 residues. The V gene end was trimmed by 5 bases and the J gene end by 0 bases; junction bases not matched to a gene: 6. The V gene's germline CDR1 is LNHDA and CDR2 SQIVND (reference sequence).

This TCR was recovered from a human donor in a cohort sampled during active COVID-19. The source material was peripheral blood. This chain links TRBV19 with TRBJ1-2; 7 bases match TRBD1. The CDR3 reads CASSARDRANYGYTF. The CDR3 bases are TGTGCCAGTAGTGCCCGGGACAGAGCTAACTATGGCTACACCTTC.